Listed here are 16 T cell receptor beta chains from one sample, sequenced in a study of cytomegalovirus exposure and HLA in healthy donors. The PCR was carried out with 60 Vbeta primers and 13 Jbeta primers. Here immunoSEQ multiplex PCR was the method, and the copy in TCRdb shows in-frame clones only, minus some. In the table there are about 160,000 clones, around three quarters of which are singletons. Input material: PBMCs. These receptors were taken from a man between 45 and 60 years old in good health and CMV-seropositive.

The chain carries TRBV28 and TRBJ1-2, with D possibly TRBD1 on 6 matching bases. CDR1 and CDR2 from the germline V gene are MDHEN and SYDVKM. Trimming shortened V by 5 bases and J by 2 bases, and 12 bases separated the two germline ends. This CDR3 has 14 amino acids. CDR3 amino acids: CASSPGQPNYGYTF. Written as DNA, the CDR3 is TGTGCCAGCAGTCCAGGACAGCCGAACTATGGCTACACCTTC.

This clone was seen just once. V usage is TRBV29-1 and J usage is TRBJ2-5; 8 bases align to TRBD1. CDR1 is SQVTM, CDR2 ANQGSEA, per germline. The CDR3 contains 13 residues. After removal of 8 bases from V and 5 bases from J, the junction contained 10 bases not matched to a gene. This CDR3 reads CSLTGTGRETQYF. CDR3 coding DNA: TGCAGCTTGACCGGGACAGGAAGGGAGACCCAGTACTTC.

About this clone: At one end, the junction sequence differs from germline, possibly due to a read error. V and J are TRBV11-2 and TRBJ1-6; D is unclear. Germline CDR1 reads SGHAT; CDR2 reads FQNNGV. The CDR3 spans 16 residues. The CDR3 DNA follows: TGTACCAGCAGCGAGAGGCCGCGTCCATATAATTCACCCCTCCACTTT. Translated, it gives CTSSERPRPYNSPLHF. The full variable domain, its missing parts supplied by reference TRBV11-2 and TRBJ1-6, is EAGVAQSPRYKIIEKRQSVAFWCNPISGHATLYWYQQILGQGPKLLIQFQNNGVVDDSQLPKDRFSAERLKGVDSTLKIQPAKLEDSAVYLCTSSERPRPYNSPLHFGNGTRLTVT.

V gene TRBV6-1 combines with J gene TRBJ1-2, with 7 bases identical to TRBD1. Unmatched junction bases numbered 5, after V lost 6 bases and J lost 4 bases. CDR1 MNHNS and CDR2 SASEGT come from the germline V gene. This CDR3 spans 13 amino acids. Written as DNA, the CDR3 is TGTGCCAGCAGATACACAGGGGTCTATGGCTACACCTTC. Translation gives CASRYTGVYGYTF.

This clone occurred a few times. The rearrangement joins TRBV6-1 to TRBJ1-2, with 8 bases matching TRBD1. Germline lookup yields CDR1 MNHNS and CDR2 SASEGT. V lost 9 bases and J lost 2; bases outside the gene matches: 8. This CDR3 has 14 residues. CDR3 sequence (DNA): TGTGCCAGTCGCCGGGACAGGCAGAACTATGGCTACACCTTC. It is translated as CASRRDRQNYGYTF.

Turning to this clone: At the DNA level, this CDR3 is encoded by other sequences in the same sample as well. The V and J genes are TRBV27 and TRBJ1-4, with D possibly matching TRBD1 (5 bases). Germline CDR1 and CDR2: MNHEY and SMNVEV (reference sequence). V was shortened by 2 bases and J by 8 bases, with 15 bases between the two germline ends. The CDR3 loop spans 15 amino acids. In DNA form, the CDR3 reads TGTGCCAGCAGTTTAAGTGGGACTTCAGGGGAAAAACTGTTTTTT. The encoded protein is CASSLSGTSGEKLFF.

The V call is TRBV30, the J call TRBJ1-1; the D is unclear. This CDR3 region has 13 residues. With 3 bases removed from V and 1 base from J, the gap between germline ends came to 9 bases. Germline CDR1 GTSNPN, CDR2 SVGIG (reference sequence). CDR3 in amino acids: CAWRRFGNTEAFF. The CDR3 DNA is TGTGCCTGGAGGAGGTTTGGGAACACTGAAGCTTTCTTT.

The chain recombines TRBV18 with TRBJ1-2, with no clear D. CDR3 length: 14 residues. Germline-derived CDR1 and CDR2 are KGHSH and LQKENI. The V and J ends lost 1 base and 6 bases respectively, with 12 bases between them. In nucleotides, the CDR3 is TGTGCCAGCTCACCACGGTGGAGGGAAAATGGCTACACCTTC. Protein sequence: CASSPRWRENGYTF.

CDR3 coding DNA: TGTGCCAGCAGCTTAGGACAGTACGAGCAGTACTTC. As protein: CASSLGQYEQYF. V gene TRBV7-9 combines with J gene TRBJ2-7, with D tentatively TRBD1 (5 bases). The CDR3 length is 12 residues. Trimming took off 1 base at V and 4 bases at J, with 5 bases between the two ends. The germline CDR1 and CDR2 sequences are SEHNR and FQNEAQ (reference sequence).

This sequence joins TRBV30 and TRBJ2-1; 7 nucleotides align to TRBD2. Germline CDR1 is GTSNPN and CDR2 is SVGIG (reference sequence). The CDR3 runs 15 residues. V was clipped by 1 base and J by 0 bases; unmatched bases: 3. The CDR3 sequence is CAWSGGGFSYNEQFF. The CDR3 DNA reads TGTGCCTGGAGTGGGGGAGGGTTCTCCTACAATGAGCAGTTCTTC.

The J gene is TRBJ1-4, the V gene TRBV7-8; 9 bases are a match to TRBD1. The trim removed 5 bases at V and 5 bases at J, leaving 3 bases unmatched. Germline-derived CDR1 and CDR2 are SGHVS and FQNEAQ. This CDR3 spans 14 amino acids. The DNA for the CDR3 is TGTGCCAGCAGCCATGGACAGGGGAATGAAAAACTGTTTTTT. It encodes CASSHGQGNEKLFF.

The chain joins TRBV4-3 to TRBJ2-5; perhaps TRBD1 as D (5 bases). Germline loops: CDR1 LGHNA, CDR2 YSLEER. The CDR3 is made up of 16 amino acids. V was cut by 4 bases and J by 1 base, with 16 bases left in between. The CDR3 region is CASSPPRTPLQETQYF. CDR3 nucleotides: TGCGCCAGCAGCCCCCCCCGGACACCCCTCCAAGAGACCCAGTACTTC.

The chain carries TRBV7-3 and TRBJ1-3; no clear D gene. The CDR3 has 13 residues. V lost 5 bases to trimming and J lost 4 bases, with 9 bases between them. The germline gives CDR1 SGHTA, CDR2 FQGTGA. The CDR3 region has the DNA TGTGCCAGCAGCCCATCTACGGGAAACACCATATATTTT. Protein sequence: CASSPSTGNTIYF.

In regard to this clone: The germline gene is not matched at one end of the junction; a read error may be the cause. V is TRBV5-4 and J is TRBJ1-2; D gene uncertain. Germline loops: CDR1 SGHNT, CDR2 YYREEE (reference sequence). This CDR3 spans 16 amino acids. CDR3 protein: CASSQDQRLPNYGYTF. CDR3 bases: TGCGCCAGCAGCCAAGATCAGAGACTTCCCAACTATGGCTACACCTTC.

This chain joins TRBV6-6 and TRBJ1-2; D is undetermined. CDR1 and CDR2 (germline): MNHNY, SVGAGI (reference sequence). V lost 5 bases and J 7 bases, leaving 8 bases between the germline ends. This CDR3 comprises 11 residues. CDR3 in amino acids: CASSAGSGYTF. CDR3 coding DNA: TGTGCCAGCAGTGCCGGGAGTGGCTACACCTTC.

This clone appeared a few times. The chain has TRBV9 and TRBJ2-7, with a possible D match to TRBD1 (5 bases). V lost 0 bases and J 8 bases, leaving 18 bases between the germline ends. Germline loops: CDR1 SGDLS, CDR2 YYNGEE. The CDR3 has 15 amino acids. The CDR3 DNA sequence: TGTGCCAGCAGCGTAGAAGGACAAGGAAGTTCGAAGCAGTACTTC. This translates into CASSVEGQGSSKQYF.